One T cell receptor beta chain is described in this entry. These data originate in a study of blood T cell repertoires in COVID-19. Measured with immunoSEQ multiplex PCR; TCRdb has only the in-frame clones, and not every one. The table lists 110,000 or so clones, about 85% of them singletons. Germline CDR1 is SGHTA and CDR2 is FQGNSA. V lost 2 bases, J lost 5 bases, and 10 bases lay in between. The CDR3 runs to 14 residues. The sequencing sample was made of peripheral blood. V is TRBV7-2 and J is TRBJ1-5; D call uncertain. The sequence was collected from a human donor in a cohort sampled during active COVID-19. The CDR3 here is CASSLNWRDQPQHF. Written as DNA, the CDR3 is TGTGCCAGCAGCTTAAACTGGAGGGATCAGCCCCAGCATTTT.